The 4 T cell receptor beta chains presented below share a single source sample, sequenced in a study of regulatory T cells in long-lasting Graves disease. The authors built TCR beta libraries using iRepertoire HTBI primers and Arm-PCR of CDR3 regions. From the multiplex PCR reads, TCRdb called clonotypes with MiXCR, one entry per CDR3 protein. Of roughly 260,000 distinct CDR3 sequences in the sample, approximately 18% were seen once. Documented time point: newly diagnosed GD, antithyroid drugs for less than 3 months. PBMC-derived RNA was used for the TCR library. These same data were also listed under a study on T cells in Graves' hyperthyroidism and ophthalmopathy.

The sequences come from peripheral blood mononuclear cells (PBMCs), collected at new diagnosis, from a patient treated with antithyroid drugs. The receptors here all came from a woman younger than 45 with Graves disease.

The V gene is TRBV18, the J gene TRBJ2-7, with D perhaps matching TRBD1 or TRBD2 (5 bases each). CDR3 size: 17 residues. Trimming took 2 bases from V and 4 from J, leaving 21 bases between them. Germline-derived CDR1 and CDR2 are KGHSH and LQKENI. For the CDR3, the DNA is TGTGCCAGCTCACCAAAGAATGCCAGGGACCTTTTGTACGAGCAGTACTTC. Amino acids: CASSPKNARDLLYEQYF.

This clonotype was recorded a few times. The chain employs TRBV24-1 and TRBJ2-7; tentative D call: TRBD1 (5 bases). This CDR3 contains 12 residues. V was shortened by 12 bases and J by 0 bases, with 11 bases between the two germline ends. CDR1 and CDR2 (germline): KGHDR, SFDVKD. Here the CDR3 DNA reads TGTGCCGCCTACAGGTTCTCCTACGAGCAGTACTTC. Its translation is CAAYRFSYEQYF.

The chain employs TRBV19 and TRBJ2-2; D may be TRBD1 (7 bases). Germline-derived CDR1 and CDR2 are LNHDA and SQIVND (reference sequence). The CDR3 is 15 residues long. The V end lost 10 bases, the J end lost 1 base, and 16 bases lay between the germline ends. The CDR3 DNA reads TGTGCCACCCAGGGGGGCCGTCAGAACACCGGGGAGCTGTTTTTT. Residues: CATQGGRQNTGELFF.

This clonotype was found many times. The J gene is TRBJ2-7, the V gene TRBV10-3; no clear D gene. Trimming left V 10 bases short and J 0 bases short, with 13 bases between. The CDR3 runs to 13 residues. Germline V gives CDR1 ENHRY, CDR2 SYGVKD. The CDR3 spells CATNVPFSYEQYF. In DNA form, the CDR3 reads TGTGCCACGAATGTGCCTTTCTCCTACGAGCAGTACTTC.